The next 31 T cell receptor beta chains were all read from a single sample in a study of blood T cells in healthy people across ages. For the second PCR, which ran for 7 to 11 cycles, a sample-barcoded 5' primer and a J-beta primer mix were used. Via MiXCR, TCRdb re-called the 5' RACE reads, giving one row per CDR3 protein. The sample lists roughly 800,000 distinct CDR3 sequences; 20% to 25% were seen once. The sample also formed part of further work on T cells of mothers and their children.

Sequences were obtained from blood. The receptors here all came from a boy aged 5-17 years in good health.

This clonotype occurred many times. The chain carries TRBV7-3 and TRBJ2-3, with TRBD2 matching 13 bases. Germline V CDR1 and CDR2: SGHTA, FQGTGA. This CDR3 has 16 residues. The trim removed 5 bases at V and 2 bases at J, leaving 4 bases unmatched. The CDR3 region has the DNA TGTGCCAGCAGCCCGGGACTAGCGGGACCCACAGATACGCAGTATTTT. It translates to CASSPGLAGPTDTQYF.

This chain links TRBV10-2 with TRBJ2-3; 8 bases agree with TRBD2. Germline-derived CDR1 and CDR2 are WSHSY and SAAADI. This CDR3 is 18 amino acids long. The V gene end was trimmed by 3 bases and the J gene end by 8 bases; junction bases not matched to a gene: 19. This CDR3 reads CASSDSAKAASGPRTQYF. CDR3 nucleotides: TGCGCCAGCAGTGACTCGGCCAAAGCGGCTAGCGGGCCCCGTACGCAGTATTTT.

A few counts support this clonotype. Germline is not matched at one junction end, which may reflect a read error. The genes are TRBV27 and TRBJ2-3; 9 bases are a match to TRBD2. The germline V gene has CDR1 MNHEY and CDR2 SMNVEV (reference sequence). CDR3 size: 14 residues. DNA for the CDR3: TGTGCCAGTTTCGATAGCGGGGGCGCAGATGCGCAGTATTTT. It encodes CASFDSGGADAQYF.

This chain joins TRBV29-1 and TRBJ1-1, with TRBD1 matching over 8 bases. Germline loops: CDR1 SQVTM, CDR2 ANQGSEA. Unmatched junction bases numbered 7, after V lost 7 bases and J lost 3 bases. This CDR3 is built from 13 residues. CDR3 residues: CSGGQGRDTEAFF. DNA of the CDR3: TGCAGCGGCGGACAGGGTAGGGACACTGAAGCTTTCTTT.

This clonotype has more than one count but fewer than ten. This rearrangement joins TRBV9 to TRBJ2-7; D perhaps matches TRBD2 (6 bases). The CDR3 covers 17 residues. The V gene lost 4 bases and the J gene lost 0 bases, with 20 bases spanning the gap. CDR1 SGDLS and CDR2 YYNGEE come from the germline V gene. For the CDR3, the DNA is TGTGCCAGCAGCAATCCTCGGAGGGGAGACAGCTCCTACGAGCAGTACTTC. Protein product: CASSNPRRGDSSYEQYF.

The table lists this clonotype with a few counts. The rearrangement links TRBV20-1 to TRBJ2-1; D is unresolved. V was trimmed by 6 bases and J by 0 bases, leaving 9 bases between them. CDR1 DFQATT and CDR2 SNEGSKA come from the germline V gene (reference sequence). CDR3 size: 13 residues. DNA of the CDR3: TGCAGTGCCTTAGAAAACTCCTACAATGAGCAGTTCTTC. Its translation is CSALENSYNEQFF.

This clonotype was observed a handful of times. The chain joins TRBV7-2 to TRBJ2-7, with D perhaps matching TRBD2 (5 bases). CDR3 length: 13 amino acids. Germline V gene data show CDR1 as SGHTA and CDR2 as FQGNSA. V was cut by 4 bases and J by 4 bases, with 11 bases left in between. The CDR3 sequence: CASSYTEGYEQYF. CDR3 DNA: TGTGCCAGCAGCTATACCGAGGGTTACGAGCAGTACTTC. The whole variable domain, remainder taken from reference TRBV7-2 and TRBJ2-7, is GAGVSQSPSNKVTEKGKDVELRCDPISGHTALYWYRQSLGQGLEFLIYFQGNSAPDKSGLPSDRFSAERTGGSVSTLTIQRTQQEDSAVYLCASSYTEGYEQYFGPGTRLTVT.

The chain combines TRBV27 with TRBJ1-1, with D hard to call. CDR3 size: 13 residues. The germline gives CDR1 MNHEY, CDR2 SMNVEV (reference sequence). Deletions cut 8 bases from V and 1 base from J, with 11 bases between. The CDR3 DNA follows: TGTGCCAGCCACCTCACGGGGAACACTGAAGCTTTCTTT. Protein product: CASHLTGNTEAFF.

The chain links TRBV5-1 to TRBJ1-2; 8 bases line up with TRBD1. CDR1 is SGHRS, CDR2 YFSETQ, per germline. Unmatched junction bases numbered 3, after V lost 0 bases and J lost 8 bases. This CDR3 has 13 residues. This chain's CDR3 is CASSLEDRAGYTF. The CDR3 DNA follows: TGCGCCAGCAGCTTGGAGGACAGGGCAGGCTACACCTTC.

This clonotype was observed a few times. The chain joins TRBV13 to TRBJ1-1; D unresolved. The CDR3 runs to 13 residues. Germline CDR1 is PRHDT and CDR2 is FYEKMQ (reference sequence). V dropped 2 bases and J dropped 8 bases, with 12 bases sitting between them. CDR3 sequence: CASSLPQEAEAFF. CDR3 DNA sequence: TGTGCCAGCAGCTTACCTCAGGAGGCAGAAGCTTTCTTT.

The V call is TRBV9, the J call TRBJ2-1; D is unclear. CDR1 and CDR2 from the germline V gene are SGDLS and YYNGEE. V lost 0 bases and J lost 0, with 7 bases in between. This CDR3 is built from 15 residues. In DNA, the CDR3 is TGTGCCAGCAGCGTAGTAACCAGCTCCTACAATGAGCAGTTCTTC. As protein: CASSVVTSSYNEQFF.

This clonotype appeared a few times. The gene calls are TRBV11-3 and TRBJ2-1, with 7 nucleotides matching TRBD2. CDR1 is SGHNT and CDR2 is YENEEA in the germline V gene. Losses at the gene ends were 2 bases for V and 4 bases for J; bases not matched to a gene: 5. The CDR3 is 15 residues long. CDR3 sequence reads: CASSLSGAPYNEQFF. As DNA, the CDR3 is TGTGCCAGCAGCTTAAGCGGGGCCCCGTACAATGAGCAGTTCTTC.

This clonotype showed up just a few times. The J gene is TRBJ2-7, the V gene TRBV20-1, with D unclear. With 5 bases removed from V and 6 bases from J, the gap between germline ends came to 14 bases. Germline V gene sequence: CDR1 DFQATT, CDR2 SNEGSKA (reference sequence). The CDR3 is 12 residues long. Here the CDR3 reads CSAPDNLREQYF. As DNA, the CDR3 is TGCAGTGCTCCCGACAATCTACGCGAGCAGTACTTC.

The chain combines TRBV20-1 with TRBJ2-1; unclear D gene. Germline CDR1 reads DFQATT; CDR2 reads SNEGSKA (reference sequence). Trimming removed 8 bases at V and 9 bases at J, with 17 bases between. This CDR3 is built from 12 residues. CDR3 loop: CSLSALWFEQFF. The DNA for the CDR3 is TGCAGTCTATCGGCCCTCTGGTTTGAGCAGTTCTTC.

This clonotype was observed a handful of times. V is TRBV27 and J is TRBJ2-5, with 9 bases identical to TRBD1. With V trimmed by 5 bases and J by 5 bases, 12 bases remained unmatched. The germline CDR1 and CDR2 sequences are MNHEY and SMNVEV (reference sequence). This CDR3 region has 16 residues. Here the CDR3 reads CASSPPGQGGWETQYF. CDR3 in DNA: TGTGCCAGCAGTCCGCCGGGACAGGGAGGGTGGGAGACCCAGTACTTC.

This clonotype showed up just a few times. J is TRBJ2-7 and V is TRBV20-1; 9 bases map to TRBD2. From germline, CDR1 is DFQATT and CDR2 SNEGSKA (reference sequence). The CDR3 covers 12 residues. V trimming: 6 bases; J trimming: 2 bases; junction bases outside the gene matches: 2. CDR3 coding DNA: TGCAGTGCAGTAGCGGGAGCCTACGAGCAGTACTTC. This encodes CSAVAGAYEQYF.

There are a few counts of this clonotype. The rearrangement uses TRBV4-3 and TRBJ2-5, with 12 bases lining up with TRBD2. The J call may be faulty, since TRBJ2-1 better matches the DNA end. Germline CDR1 is LGHNA and CDR2 is YSLEER. The CDR3 contains 14 residues. The DNA for the CDR3 is TGCGCCAGCAGCCAGACTAGCGGGAGCTATGAGCAGTTCTTC. This sequence encodes CASSQTSGSYEQFF.

This chain uses TRBV11-2 with TRBJ2-5, with no clear D. CDR3 length: 15 amino acids. Germline-derived CDR1 and CDR2 are SGHAT and FQNNGV. V lost 5 bases and J lost 2, with 15 bases in between. The CDR3 is CASSDGRRPQETQYF. The CDR3 coding sequence is TGTGCCAGCAGCGACGGACGGAGACCTCAAGAGACCCAGTACTTC.

The chain has TRBV3-1 and TRBJ2-1, with a weak D call TRBD2 (5 bases). The CDR3 sequence is 12 residues long. Trimming shortened V by 2 bases and J by 9 bases, and 8 bases separated the two germline ends. Germline-derived CDR1 and CDR2 are LGHDT and YNNKEL (reference sequence). As DNA, the CDR3 is TGTGCCAGCAGCCAAACCGCGGGTGAGCAGTTCTTC. Its translation is CASSQTAGEQFF.

The V gene is TRBV13, the J gene TRBJ2-7; 9 bases agree with TRBD2. Germline V CDR1 and CDR2: PRHDT, FYEKMQ (reference sequence). With 0 bases clipped from V and 1 base from J, the junction kept 10 bases outside the gene matches. The CDR3 sequence is 18 residues long. As DNA, the CDR3 is TGTGCCAGCAGCTTAGGAGGACGACTAGCGGCAAGTTCCTACGAGCAGTACTTC. It encodes CASSLGGRLAASSYEQYF. The full variable domain, with the rest looked up from reference TRBV13 and TRBJ2-7, is AAGVIQSPRHLIKEKRETATLKCYPIPRHDTVYWYQQGPGQDPQFLISFYEKMQSDKGSIPDRFSAQQFSDYHSELNMSSLELGDSALYFCASSLGGRLAASSYEQYFGPGTRLTVT.

The chain couples TRBV2 to TRBJ1-2; perhaps TRBD1 as D (5 bases). Germline CDR1 is SNHLY and CDR2 is FYNNEI. CDR3 size: 13 residues. V lost 4 bases, J lost 4 bases, and 10 bases lay in between. CDR3 loop: CASSGSTVYGYTF. CDR3 nucleotide sequence: TGTGCCAGCAGTGGTTCGACAGTCTATGGCTACACCTTC.

The chain carries TRBV2 and TRBJ1-2; TRBD1 matches at 8 bases. CDR1 is SNHLY and CDR2 is FYNNEI in the germline V gene. J gave up 3 bases and V 4 bases, and 7 bases lay outside the gene matches. The CDR3 has 15 amino acids. The CDR3 nucleotides are TGTGCCAGCAGTGCTTCGGGACAGGCATACTATGGCTACACCTTC. Translating gives CASSASGQAYYGYTF.

V and J are TRBV25-1 and TRBJ1-1, with a possible D match to TRBD1 (6 bases). Per germline, CDR1 MGHDK and CDR2 SYGVNS. This CDR3 contains 13 residues. V was shortened by 8 bases and J by 1 base, with 11 bases between the two germline ends. The CDR3 is CASRKGGNTEAFF. The CDR3, as DNA: TGTGCCAGCCGAAAGGGGGGGAACACTGAAGCTTTCTTT.

The V call is TRBV4-1, the J call TRBJ2-5; D is perhaps TRBD2 (6 bases). With 0 bases removed from V and 5 bases from J, the gap between germline ends came to 13 bases. CDR3 length: 15 amino acids. Germline V CDR1 and CDR2: MGHRA, YSYEKL. The chain's CDR3 is CASSQDGAREETQYF. In nucleotides, the CDR3 is TGCGCCAGCAGCCAAGATGGGGCTCGGGAGGAGACCCAGTACTTC.

The rearrangement joins TRBV20-1 to TRBJ2-3, with a weak D call TRBD2 (5 bases). The germline V gene encodes CDR1 DFQATT and CDR2 SNEGSKA (reference sequence). Trimming cost V 6 bases and J 3 bases, with 19 bases left between them. The length of the CDR3 is 15 residues. The CDR3 DNA reads TGCAGTGCCCGCACAGAGGGAGTGGGGACAGATACGCAGTATTTT. It specifies CSARTEGVGTDTQYF.

This clonotype appeared a few times. This rearrangement joins TRBV14 to TRBJ2-1, with unresolved D. The CDR3 contains 16 residues. CDR1 SGHDN and CDR2 FVKESK come from the germline V gene. V lost 0 bases and J 7 bases, leaving 16 bases between the germline ends. The CDR3 DNA is TGTGCCAGCAGCCAAGAAGTAGGACGATGGGCGAATGAGCAGTTCTTC. Its translation: CASSQEVGRWANEQFF.

This chain links TRBV12-3 or TRBV12-4 with TRBJ1-2; D is uncertain. The V gene lost 2 bases and the J gene lost 0 bases, with 10 bases spanning the gap. The CDR3 has 15 amino acids. CDR3 sequence (DNA): TGTGCCAGCAGTTTATCGGCAAGGACTAACTATGGCTACACCTTC. Its translation is CASSLSARTNYGYTF.

The J gene is TRBJ2-1, the V gene TRBV6-5, with D uncertain. Germline assignment: CDR1 MNHEY and CDR2 SVGAGI. The CDR3 spans 12 residues. V was clipped by 4 bases and J by 9 bases, with 10 bases between them. The CDR3 DNA reads TGTGCCAGCAGTTCAGGTGATGGTGAGCAGTTCTTC. Encoded protein: CASSSGDGEQFF.

This sequence joins TRBV5-6 and TRBJ1-2; tentative D call: TRBD1 (5 bases). This CDR3 contains 14 residues. The V and J ends lost 2 bases and 8 bases respectively, with 16 bases between them. CDR1 is SGHDT and CDR2 is YYEEEE in the germline V gene. The CDR3 reads CASSFLGESTGYTF. As DNA, the CDR3 is TGTGCCAGCAGCTTTCTGGGGGAGAGTACGGGCTACACCTTC. The full variable domain, its missing parts supplied by reference TRBV5-6 and TRBJ1-2, is DAGVTQSPTHLIKTRGQQVTLRCSPKSGHDTVSWYQQALGQGPQFIFQYYEEEERQRGNFPDRFSGHQFPNYSSELNVNALLLGDSALYLCASSFLGESTGYTFGSGTRLTVV.

V gene TRBV7-2 combines with J gene TRBJ2-2; D is possibly TRBD1 or TRBD2 (5 bases each). Germline assignment: CDR1 SGHTA and CDR2 FQGNSA. The CDR3 has 13 residues. Trimming pared 1 base from V and 8 bases from J, leaving 8 bases between. The CDR3 protein is CASSLGGVGELFF. The DNA of the CDR3 is TGTGCCAGCAGCTTAGGAGGGGTGGGGGAGCTGTTTTTT.

This clonotype was counted only a few times. The chain has TRBV25-1 and TRBJ2-1; no reliable D call. Germline CDR1 MGHDK, CDR2 SYGVNS. The CDR3 has 15 residues. V lost 2 bases, J lost 0 bases, and 8 bases lay in between. The CDR3 loop is CASSEVANSYNEQFF. For the CDR3, the DNA is TGTGCCAGCAGTGAAGTGGCTAACTCCTACAATGAGCAGTTCTTC.